The text below deals with one T cell receptor beta chain. Its antigen is as yet unknown. A read error may explain this, as a much larger clone is one base away. The germline CDR1 and CDR2 sequences are SGHTA and FQGNSA. V gave up 5 bases and J gave up 1 base, with 6 bases separating them. The CDR3 has 13 amino acids. Indicated time point: newly diagnosed GD, antithyroid drugs for less than 3 months. Construction of the TCR library relied on RNA isolated from PBMCs. Enrollment of patients was through an endocrinology department in Xi'an, China. The data stem from a study of regulatory T cells in long-lasting Graves disease. CDR3-region Arm-PCR and iRepertoire HTBI primers produced the TCR beta libraries. From the multiplex PCR reads, TCRdb called clonotypes with MiXCR, one entry per CDR3 protein. The sample holds hundreds of thousands of distinct CDR3 sequences, roughly 14% seen once. Whole-study findings and limits: Newly diagnosed patients shared about a thousand public clonotypes; persistent patients shared about 2,500.

The same data also contributed to another study, on T cells in Graves' hyperthyroidism and ophthalmopathy.

The rearrangement joins TRBV7-2 to TRBJ2-1; perhaps TRBD2 as D (5 bases). The input for sequencing was peripheral blood mononuclear cells (PBMCs), taken at new diagnosis, from a patient treated with antithyroid drugs. This TCR was recovered from a man aged 30 to 45 with Graves disease. Here the CDR3 reads CASSGRSYNEQFF. CDR3 coding DNA: TGTGCCAGCAGCGGGAGATCCTACAATGAGCAGTTCTTC.